Each of the 32 T cell receptor beta chains below was sequenced from the same sample in a study of vaccination and CD4 T cells after COVID-19. Each CDR3 protein gets one entry after TCRdb re-called the PCR reads with MiXCR. The sample lists 25,000 or so distinct CDR3 sequences, approximately 51% seen once, with 1.1% in the top ten. The sequenced sample was CD4+ T cells from blood, obtained before SARS-CoV-2 vaccination. Every receptor here comes from a human donor who had recovered from COVID-19.

In this sample, this clonotype turned up a few times. This chain connects TRBV5-1 to TRBJ2-5; a possible D gene is TRBD1 (6 bases). Germline CDR1 SGHRS, CDR2 YFSETQ. The CDR3 is 14 amino acids. The germline V and J ends were trimmed by 2 bases and 1 base, with 9 bases remaining between them. The CDR3, as DNA: TGCGCCAGCAGCTTCGGGACACCCCAAGAGACCCAGTACTTC. Encoded protein: CASSFGTPQETQYF.

The rearrangement links TRBV7-9 to TRBJ1-4; a possible D gene is TRBD1 (5 bases). Between the trimmed V and J ends, which lost 3 bases and 4 bases, there was a span of 9 bases. Germline CDR1 reads SEHNR; CDR2 reads FQNEAQ (reference sequence). CDR3 size: 14 residues. CDR3 sequence reads: CASSFRVGNEKLFF. In DNA form, the CDR3 reads TGTGCCAGCAGCTTCAGGGTGGGTAATGAAAAACTGTTTTTT.

There are a few counts of this clonotype. The V call is TRBV7-2, the J call TRBJ2-7; D might be TRBD1 (5 bases). Germline lookup yields CDR1 SGHTA and CDR2 FQGNSA. CDR3 length: 11 amino acids. Trimming left V 1 base short and J 13 bases short, with 11 bases between. The CDR3 DNA reads as TGTGCCAGCAGCTTAGAATACGACAGATACTTC. Its translation is CASSLEYDRYF.

The gene calls are TRBV20-1 and TRBJ1-6, with 9 nucleotides matching TRBD1. Germline lookup yields CDR1 DFQATT and CDR2 SNEGSKA (reference sequence). V was pared by 0 bases and J by 1 base, with 7 bases of the junction left unmatched. This CDR3 region has 18 residues. In nucleotides, the CDR3 is TGCAGTGCTAGAGATAACAGGGGGCCAGGGTCCTATAATTCACCCCTCCACTTT. This sequence encodes CSARDNRGPGSYNSPLHF.

This chain connects TRBV19 to TRBJ2-3; D unclear. The V gene lost 5 bases and the J gene lost 2 bases, with 8 bases spanning the gap. The CDR3 has 13 amino acids. Germline assignment: CDR1 LNHDA and CDR2 SQIVND (reference sequence). The chain's CDR3 is CASSVGFTDTQYF. The CDR3 coding sequence is TGTGCCAGTAGTGTGGGGTTCACAGATACGCAGTATTTT.

This clonotype was observed a handful of times. The junction shows a germline mismatch at one end, possibly a read error. The genes are TRBV20-1 and TRBJ1-2; D is uncertain. The CDR3 contains 14 residues. Per the germline V gene, CDR1 is DFQATT and CDR2 is SNEGSKA (reference sequence). In nucleotides, the CDR3 is TGCAGTCCTAGGTCGGTGAATGTTTTAGTTGGCTACACCTTC. Translated, it gives CSPRSVNVLVGYTF.

This clonotype is a singleton in its sample. The chain has TRBV20-1 and TRBJ2-7; TRBD2 matches at 12 bases. CDR3 size: 16 residues. J was trimmed by 1 base and V by 3 bases; bases with no gene match: 7. CDR1 and CDR2 from the germline V gene are DFQATT and SNEGSKA (reference sequence). The DNA of the CDR3 is TGCAGTGCTAGGAGGCTAGCGGGAGGGTTTTCCTACGAGCAGTACTTC. Translated, it gives CSARRLAGGFSYEQYF.

This clonotype showed up just a few times. The junction departs from germline at one end; a sequencing error may be responsible. The V gene is TRBV20-1, the J gene TRBJ2-1, with 10 bases that match TRBD2. Germline CDR1 is DFQATT and CDR2 is SNEGSKA (reference sequence). CDR3 length: 12 residues. CDR3 sequence: CSAREAGGPRVF. Written as DNA, the CDR3 is TGCAGTGCAAGAGAAGCGGGAGGGCCTAGGGTCTTC.

The rearrangement uses TRBV2 and TRBJ2-1; possibly TRBD1 or TRBD2 for D (6 bases each). This CDR3 contains 12 residues. Trimming stripped 7 bases from V and 10 bases from J, with 14 bases between. Germline values: CDR1 SNHLY, CDR2 FYNNEI. In DNA form, the CDR3 reads TGTGCCAGCAAGTCGGGGGCAGGGGAGCAGTTCTTC. Its translation is CASKSGAGEQFF.

V is TRBV7-2 and J is TRBJ2-3; 7 positions match TRBD2. The CDR3 has 19 amino acids. J was trimmed by 4 bases and V by 1 base; bases with no gene match: 17. Germline V gene sequence: CDR1 SGHTA, CDR2 FQGNSA. This CDR3 is CASSLGLFGGPGGADTQYF. The CDR3 DNA reads as TGTGCCAGCAGCTTAGGTCTCTTTGGTGGCCCGGGGGGAGCAGATACGCAGTATTTT.

This clonotype was detected only a few times. The gene calls are TRBV5-6 and TRBJ2-5; possibly TRBD2 for D (6 bases). V was trimmed by 2 bases and J by 4 bases, leaving 9 bases between them. This CDR3 region has 13 residues. CDR1 is SGHDT, CDR2 YYEEEE, per germline. The CDR3 loop is CASSLRGGETQYF. DNA of the CDR3: TGTGCCAGCAGCTTAAGGGGAGGAGAGACCCAGTACTTC. Filled out from reference TRBV5-6 and TRBJ2-5, the complete variable domain reads DAGVTQSPTHLIKTRGQQVTLRCSPKSGHDTVSWYQQALGQGPQFIFQYYEEEERQRGNFPDRFSGHQFPNYSSELNVNALLLGDSALYLCASSLRGGETQYFGPGTRLLVL.

The rearrangement joins TRBV7-3 to TRBJ2-7, with TRBD2 identical over 8 bases. V was pared by 5 bases and J by 0 bases, with 3 bases of the junction left unmatched. CDR1 and CDR2 from the germline V gene are SGHTA and FQGTGA. This CDR3 has 14 amino acids. This CDR3 reads CASSRGGSSYEQYF. The CDR3 nucleotides are TGTGCCAGCAGCCGGGGGGGCAGCTCCTACGAGCAGTACTTC.

J is TRBJ2-1 and V is TRBV4-3; 8 bases align to TRBD1. The CDR3 is made up of 17 amino acids. CDR1 is LGHNA and CDR2 is YSLEER in the germline V gene. Trimming at V came to 1 base and at J to 8 bases, leaving 13 bases not matched to a gene. Here the CDR3 DNA reads TGCGCCAGCAGCCAAGCATGGTCACAGGGGGACGTCCATGAGCAGTTCTTC. Protein product: CASSQAWSQGDVHEQFF.

The V gene is TRBV10-3, the J gene TRBJ2-5; 9 positions agree with TRBD2. This CDR3 has 17 residues. CDR1 and CDR2 (germline): ENHRY, SYGVKD. V was pared by 10 bases and J by 4 bases, with 19 bases of the junction left unmatched. CDR3 protein: CATGATRAGGNGETQYF. CDR3 DNA: TGTGCCACGGGGGCTACACGAGCGGGAGGTAACGGAGAGACCCAGTACTTC.

The V call is TRBV6-2 or TRBV6-3, the J call TRBJ2-1, with a tentative D call TRBD2 (5 bases). The CDR3 has 14 amino acids. The germline V and J ends were trimmed by 4 bases and 3 bases, with 10 bases remaining between them. Germline CDR1 is MNHEY and CDR2 is SVGEGT. The CDR3 DNA reads as TGTGCCAGCAGTTCGGGGAACCTCTACAATGAGCAGTTCTTC. The encoded protein is CASSSGNLYNEQFF.

V gene TRBV27 combines with J gene TRBJ2-2; perhaps TRBD2 as D (6 bases). Trimming took 2 bases from V and 7 from J, leaving 14 bases between them. CDR1 is MNHEY and CDR2 is SMNVEV in the germline V gene (reference sequence). The CDR3 contains 15 residues. Here the CDR3 reads CASSLMASAGGELFF. The CDR3 region has the DNA TGTGCCAGCAGTTTAATGGCTAGCGCCGGCGGGGAGCTGTTTTTT.

The sample holds a few counts of this clonotype. The CDR3 DNA is TGTGCCAGCAGCTTGAATCAGGAAAACACCATATATTTT. Its protein is CASSLNQENTIYF. The V call is TRBV7-9, the J call TRBJ1-3; the D is unclear. The CDR3 runs to 13 residues. V was clipped by 3 bases and J by 6 bases, with 9 bases between them. Germline CDR1 SEHNR, CDR2 FQNEAQ (reference sequence).

The chain carries TRBV7-6 and TRBJ2-6, with D possibly being TRBD1 (6 bases). Per the germline V gene, CDR1 is SGHVS and CDR2 is FNYEAQ. V lost 5 bases and J 2 bases, leaving 10 bases between the germline ends. The CDR3 totals 15 residues. The CDR3 loop reads CASSAGVAGANVLTF. Here the CDR3 DNA reads TGTGCCAGCAGCGCAGGGGTGGCTGGGGCCAACGTCCTGACTTTC. Complete variable domain (other parts from reference TRBV7-6 and TRBJ2-6): GAGVSQSPRYKVTKRGQDVALRCDPISGHVSLYWYRQALGQGPEFLTYFNYEAQQDKSGLPNDRFSAERPEGSISTLTIQRTEQRDSAMYRCASSAGVAGANVLTFGAGSRLTVL.

The gene calls are TRBV6-1 and TRBJ2-5; possibly TRBD1 for D (6 bases). The germline V and J ends were trimmed by 4 bases and 1 base, with 13 bases remaining between them. Germline-derived CDR1 and CDR2 are MNHNS and SASEGT. The CDR3 totals 15 residues. CDR3 region: CASSVVGAIQETQYF. DNA of the CDR3: TGTGCCAGCAGTGTGGTGGGGGCCATCCAAGAGACCCAGTACTTC.

The chain links TRBV10-3 to TRBJ2-5; 7 positions agree with TRBD1. J gave up 2 bases and V 5 bases, and 8 bases lay outside the gene matches. There are 15 residues in the CDR3. Germline assignment: CDR1 ENHRY and CDR2 SYGVKD. The CDR3 DNA follows: TGTGCCATCAGTAACCGCCGGGACAGACAAGAGACCCAGTACTTC. It yields the protein CAISNRRDRQETQYF.

In its sample, this clonotype was seen a few times. The chain has TRBV7-3 and TRBJ2-3; 8 positions match TRBD2. V dropped 1 base and J dropped 4; count of bases not matched to a gene: 7. In germline, CDR1 is SGHTA, CDR2 FQGTGA. The CDR3 sequence is 16 residues long. The CDR3 region has the DNA TGTGCCAGCAGCTTAAATTCGGGACTAGGTCCAGATACGCAGTATTTT. Protein: CASSLNSGLGPDTQYF.

The count of this clonotype is one. The chain links TRBV28 to TRBJ1-2; weak D call: TRBD1 (5 bases). Germline V gives CDR1 MDHEN, CDR2 SYDVKM. V lost 10 bases to trimming and J lost 4 bases, with 19 bases between them. The CDR3 is made up of 14 amino acids. This chain's CDR3 is CATLGRGEFYGYTF. CDR3 sequence (DNA): TGTGCCACCTTAGGACGGGGGGAGTTCTATGGCTACACCTTC.

This clonotype has just a few counts. The J gene is TRBJ2-7, the V gene TRBV7-2, with unresolved D. Germline loops: CDR1 SGHTA, CDR2 FQGNSA. The V end was cut by 0 bases, the J end by 0 bases, with 9 bases between. The CDR3 totals 15 residues. CDR3 bases: TGTGCCAGCAGCTTAGCGTTTGGCGTCTCCTACGAGCAGTACTTC. Residues: CASSLAFGVSYEQYF.

This clonotype was counted only a few times. The V gene is TRBV7-9, the J gene TRBJ2-5; the D gene is possibly TRBD2 (7 bases). Trimming took off 5 bases at V and 1 base at J, with 17 bases between the two ends. Germline V gene lookup returns CDR1 SEHNR and CDR2 FQNEAQ (reference sequence). The CDR3 is made up of 16 amino acids. This chain's CDR3 is CASSPRGLRGQETQYF. In DNA, the CDR3 is TGTGCCAGCAGCCCGCGGGGGCTCCGTGGCCAAGAGACCCAGTACTTC.

The V gene is TRBV20-1, the J gene TRBJ2-7, with TRBD1 identical over 8 bases. The germline gives CDR1 DFQATT, CDR2 SNEGSKA (reference sequence). The CDR3 runs to 15 residues. Trimming removed 0 bases from V and 2 bases from J; junction bases left unmatched: 6. The CDR3 DNA reads as TGCAGTGCTAGAGATCCACAGGGGGTTACCTACGAGCAGTACTTC. This encodes CSARDPQGVTYEQYF.

This clonotype was picked up a small number of times. The chain combines TRBV7-3 with TRBJ2-7; perhaps TRBD1 as D (7 bases). Trimming removed 2 bases at V and 6 bases at J, with 11 bases between. The CDR3 covers 13 residues. Looked up from germline, CDR1 is SGHTA and CDR2 is FQGTGA. In nucleotides, the CDR3 is TGTGCCAGCAGCTTATTTCAGGGGGGCGAGCAGTACTTC. Its protein is CASSLFQGGEQYF.

There are a few counts of this clonotype. The chain has TRBV21-1 and TRBJ1-1. TRBV21-1 is described as a pseudogene. The CDR3 covers 16 residues. CDR3: CASTTQTVVRGTEAFF. CDR3 nucleotide sequence: TGTGCCAGCACCACCCAAACAGTTGTTCGCGGCACTGAAGCTTTCTTT.

This chain uses TRBV24-1 with TRBJ2-1; D possibly corresponds to TRBD1 (5 bases). V lost 3 bases, J lost 3 bases, and 20 bases lay in between. This CDR3 is built from 18 residues. Germline V lookup: CDR1 KGHDR, CDR2 SFDVKD. CDR3: CATSDPAALQGNYNEQFF. The CDR3 coding sequence is TGTGCCACCAGTGATCCTGCAGCCCTGCAGGGCAACTACAATGAGCAGTTCTTC.

The chain links TRBV4-1 to TRBJ2-1; TRBD2 aligns across 14 bases. Germline assignment: CDR1 MGHRA and CDR2 YSYEKL. The ends lost 4 bases at V and 8 bases at J; junction bases unmatched: 4. This CDR3 contains 15 residues. The CDR3 sequence: CASSLRLAGGDEQFF. CDR3 coding DNA: TGCGCCAGCAGCCTACGACTAGCGGGAGGGGATGAGCAGTTCTTC.

The genes are TRBV6-1 and TRBJ2-7; perhaps D is TRBD1 or TRBD2 (5 bases each). The CDR3 is 14 residues long. CDR1 and CDR2 from the germline V gene are MNHNS and SASEGT. Deletions cut 6 bases from V and 8 bases from J, with 20 bases between. CDR3 in amino acids: CASRVYDTGTQQYF. Written as DNA, the CDR3 is TGTGCCAGCAGGGTATACGACACCGGGACCCAGCAGTACTTC.

This clonotype was counted once. V gene TRBV20-1 combines with J gene TRBJ2-7; D could derive from TRBD1 or TRBD2 (5 bases each). Germline CDR1 is DFQATT and CDR2 is SNEGSKA (reference sequence). This CDR3 has 13 residues. Trimming took off 3 bases at V and 3 bases at J, with 12 bases between the two ends. CDR3 coding DNA: TGCAGTGCTAGTACCCAGGGAGACTACGAGCAGTACTTC. Its protein is CSASTQGDYEQYF.

This sequence joins TRBV11-1 and TRBJ2-1; no firm D call. The V end was cut by 1 base, the J end by 2 bases, with 6 bases between. Germline V gene lookup returns CDR1 SGHAT and CDR2 FQDESV (reference sequence). The CDR3 has 14 amino acids. This chain's CDR3 is CASSLGSTYNEQFF. As DNA, the CDR3 is TGTGCCAGCAGCTTAGGGTCTACCTACAATGAGCAGTTCTTC.